Presented here are 5 T cell receptor beta chains from one specimen sequenced in a study of long-term antiretroviral therapy in people with HIV. Runs used v3.0 of the immunoSEQ assay and were done at survey level. Method: immunoSEQ multiplex PCR; TCRdb's copy keeps in-frame clones and lacks some. Of around 35,000 clones listed, 78% are singletons. The starting material was unsorted PBMCs, obtained 3.1 years after starting antiretroviral therapy. The source of these receptors is a woman between 50 and 59 years old with HIV.

The V call is TRBV4-2, the J call TRBJ2-2, with a weak D call TRBD2 (6 bases). The CDR3 is made up of 17 amino acids. Trimming cost V 4 bases and J 3 bases, with 18 bases left between them. Germline CDR1 is LGHNA and CDR2 is YNFKEQ. In nucleotides, the CDR3 is TGTGCCAGCAGCCGTAGTCCCGGGACTGGAGACACCGGGGAGCTGTTTTTT. Translation: CASSRSPGTGDTGELFF.

The count of this clone is one. V usage is TRBV27 and J usage is TRBJ1-2, with D possibly being TRBD1 (5 bases). The V and J ends lost 5 bases and 0 bases respectively, with 7 bases between them. Germline V gene sequence: CDR1 MNHEY, CDR2 SMNVEV (reference sequence). The CDR3 is 13 amino acids. The chain's CDR3 is CASSMGANYGYTF. The CDR3 bases are TGTGCCAGCAGTATGGGGGCTAACTATGGCTACACCTTC.

The CDR3 sequence is CAWAPSNNEQFF. CDR3 nucleotide sequence: TGTGCCTGGGCCCCTTCCAACAATGAGCAGTTCTTC. J is TRBJ2-1 and V is TRBV30, with D uncertain. The V gene's germline CDR1 is GTSNPN and CDR2 SVGIG (reference sequence). This CDR3 spans 12 amino acids. Trimming cost V 5 bases and J 5 bases, with 10 bases left between them.

The V gene is TRBV7-9, the J gene TRBJ1-4, with a possible D match to TRBD1 (6 bases). The germline V gene has CDR1 SEHNR and CDR2 FQNEAQ (reference sequence). CDR3 length: 14 residues. V was cut by 0 bases and J by 8 bases, with 10 bases left in between. CDR3 residues: CASSLAGTTEKLFF. In DNA, the CDR3 is TGTGCCAGCAGCTTAGCTGGGACAACCGAAAAACTGTTTTTT.

The chain links TRBV10-3 to TRBJ1-1; D uncertain. Trimming stripped 6 bases from V and 4 bases from J, with 15 bases between. There are 14 residues in the CDR3. CDR1 is ENHRY and CDR2 is SYGVKD in the germline V gene. This chain's CDR3 is CAISEGLGSTEAFF. For the CDR3, the DNA is TGTGCCATCAGCGAAGGTCTGGGAAGCACTGAAGCTTTCTTT.